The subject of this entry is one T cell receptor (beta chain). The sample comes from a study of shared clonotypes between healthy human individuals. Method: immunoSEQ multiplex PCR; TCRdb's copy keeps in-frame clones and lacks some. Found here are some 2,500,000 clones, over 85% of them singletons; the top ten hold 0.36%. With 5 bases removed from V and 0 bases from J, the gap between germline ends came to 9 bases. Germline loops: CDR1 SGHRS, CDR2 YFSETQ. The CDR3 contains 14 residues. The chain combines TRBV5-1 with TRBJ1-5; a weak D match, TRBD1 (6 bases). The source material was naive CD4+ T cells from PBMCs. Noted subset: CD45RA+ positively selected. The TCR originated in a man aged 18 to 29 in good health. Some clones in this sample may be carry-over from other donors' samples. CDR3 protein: CASSAGDSNQPQHF. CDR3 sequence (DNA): TGCGCCAGCAGTGCAGGGGATAGCAATCAGCCCCAGCATTTT.